Here is one T cell receptor (beta chain) with its context. Its target is not known. This same CDR3 is encoded by further DNA sequences in the sample. Before sequencing, viral peptide pools were used by the ViraFEST assay to expand antigen-specific CD4+ T cells. Researchers isolated CD4+ T cells once approximately eleven days of culture had elapsed. Recipients of the vaccine had no prior SARS-CoV-2 infection and negative nucleocapsid antibodies. The CDR3 is 16 amino acids. Per the germline V gene, CDR1 is SGHRS and CDR2 is YFSETQ. V was shortened by 4 bases and J by 8 bases, with 24 bases between the two germline ends. These data are taken from a study of vaccination effects on CD4 cells after COVID-19. Only in-frame clones appear in the TCRdb table, and some are missing; sequencing was by immunoSEQ multiplex PCR. The sample records tens of thousands of clones, roughly three quarters being singletons.

The input for sequencing was CD4+ T cells from PBMCs cultured with HCoV-OC43 spike peptides, taken before COVID-19 vaccination. Specified subset: HCoV-OC43 spike overlapping peptide pool stimulation. The chain uses TRBV5-1 and TRBJ1-2, with D perhaps matching TRBD1 (6 bases). The clonotype was recovered from a human donor who received a COVID-19 vaccine. DNA for the CDR3: TGCGCCAGCAGCCCGACAGCCTCACAGGGAGCGGGAGGCTACACCTTC. Translating it yields CASSPTASQGAGGYTF.